Listed below are T cell receptor beta chains from one sample, sequenced in a study of T cell responses to AZD1222 COVID-19 vaccine. This table comes from immunoSEQ multiplex PCR, and its TCRdb copy is limited to in-frame clones, with some not included. The sample has roughly 150,000 clones; 85% to 95% are singletons. This sample comprised peripheral blood, obtained on day 0 of AZD1222 vaccination. These receptors were collected from an adult in good health. Each CDR3 is given with its conserved first and last residue. The order of the fields is clone size, V gene, J gene, D gene, CDR3 protein, CDR3 DNA. D genes are given only for firm matches. Rows may omit the clone size; those that give it use once, few, many or a size class.

size: .; V: TRBV13; J: TRBJ2-7; D: .; CDR3: CASSLPRGNSGYEQYF; DNA: TGTGCCAGCAGCCTACCAAGGGGGAATTCGGGCTACGAGCAGTACTTC
size: .; V: TRBV9; J: TRBJ1-3; D: .; CDR3: CASSVVPVSGNTIYF; DNA: TGTGCCAGCAGCGTAGTCCCCGTCTCTGGAAACACCATATATTTT
size: .; V: TRBV28; J: TRBJ2-5; D: TRBD2; CDR3: CASSTWTSVGETQYF; DNA: TGTGCCAGCAGTACGTGGACTAGCGTGGGGGAGACCCAGTACTTC
size: .; V: TRBV6-5; J: TRBJ2-3; D: .; CDR3: CASSYSETSTDTQYF; DNA: TGTGCCAGCAGTTACTCGGAAACGAGCACAGATACGCAGTATTTT
size: .; V: TRBV28; J: TRBJ1-2; D: .; CDR3: CASSPPDSYGYTF; DNA: TGTGCCAGCAGTCCCCCGGACTCTTATGGCTACACCTTC
size: .; V: TRBV3-1/TRBV3-2; J: TRBJ1-1; D: TRBD1; CDR3: CASYGRDRGNTEAFF; DNA: TGTGCCAGCTACGGTAGGGACAGGGGGAACACTGAAGCTTTCTTT
size: .; V: TRBV5-1; J: TRBJ1-1; D: .; CDR3: CASSGGRGHDSNTEAFF; DNA: TGCGCCAGCAGCGGCGGCCGGGGGCACGACAGTAACACTGAAGCTTTCTTT
size: .; V: TRBV9; J: TRBJ2-1; D: TRBD2; CDR3: CASSLSGTFYNEQFF; DNA: TGTGCCAGCAGTCTTAGCGGGACCTTTTACAATGAGCAGTTCTTC
size: once; V: TRBV5-1; J: TRBJ2-5; D: .; CDR3: CASSLAAGGETQYF; DNA: TGCGCCAGCAGCTTGGCCGCAGGAGGGGAGACCCAGTACTTC
size: .; V: TRBV18; J: TRBJ1-4; D: .; CDR3: CASSRAVNEKLFF; DNA: TGTGCCAGCTCACGGGCAGTTAATGAAAAACTGTTTTTT
size: .; V: TRBV19; J: TRBJ1-3; D: .; CDR3: CATKDSSGNTIYF; DNA: TGTGCCACAAAAGACAGCTCTGGAAACACCATATATTTT
size: .; V: TRBV28; J: TRBJ1-1; D: .; CDR3: CASSLRQIHTEAFF; DNA: TGTGCCAGCAGTTTAAGGCAGATCCACACTGAAGCTTTCTTT
size: once; V: TRBV10-1; J: TRBJ2-3; D: TRBD2; CDR3: CASSESLAGPDTQYF; DNA: TGCGCCAGCAGTGAGTCGCTAGCGGGCCCAGATACGCAGTATTTT
size: .; V: TRBV3-1/TRBV3-2; J: TRBJ2-7; D: .; CDR3: CASSQGGRDTYEQYF; DNA: TGTGCCAGCAGCCAAGGCGGGCGGGATACCTACGAGCAGTACTTC
size: .; V: TRBV5-1; J: TRBJ2-2; D: TRBD1; CDR3: CASSLQGAPNTGELFF; DNA: TGCGCCAGCAGCTTACAGGGGGCCCCGAACACCGGGGAGCTGTTTTTT
size: .; V: TRBV12-2; J: TRBJ1-1; D: .; CDR3: CASHYENTEAFF; DNA: TGTGCAAGTCATTACGAGAACACTGAAGCTTTCTTT
size: .; V: TRBV7-9; J: TRBJ2-5; D: TRBD2; CDR3: CASSHGRASGPQETQYF; DNA: TGTGCCAGCAGCCACGGGCGGGCTAGCGGTCCCCAAGAGACCCAGTACTTC
size: .; V: TRBV27; J: TRBJ1-1; D: TRBD1; CDR3: CASSFAGTVEAFF; DNA: TGTGCCAGCAGTTTCGCCGGGACAGTGGAAGCTTTCTTT
size: .; V: TRBV6-6; J: TRBJ1-5; D: .; CDR3: CASRDSTNQPQHF; DNA: TGTGCCAGCAGAGACAGTACCAATCAGCCCCAGCATTTT
size: .; V: TRBV7-2; J: TRBJ1-6; D: TRBD1; CDR3: CASSSAPGTGSSPLHF; DNA: TGTGCCAGCAGCTCGGCCCCCGGGACAGGGTCTTCACCCCTCCACTTT